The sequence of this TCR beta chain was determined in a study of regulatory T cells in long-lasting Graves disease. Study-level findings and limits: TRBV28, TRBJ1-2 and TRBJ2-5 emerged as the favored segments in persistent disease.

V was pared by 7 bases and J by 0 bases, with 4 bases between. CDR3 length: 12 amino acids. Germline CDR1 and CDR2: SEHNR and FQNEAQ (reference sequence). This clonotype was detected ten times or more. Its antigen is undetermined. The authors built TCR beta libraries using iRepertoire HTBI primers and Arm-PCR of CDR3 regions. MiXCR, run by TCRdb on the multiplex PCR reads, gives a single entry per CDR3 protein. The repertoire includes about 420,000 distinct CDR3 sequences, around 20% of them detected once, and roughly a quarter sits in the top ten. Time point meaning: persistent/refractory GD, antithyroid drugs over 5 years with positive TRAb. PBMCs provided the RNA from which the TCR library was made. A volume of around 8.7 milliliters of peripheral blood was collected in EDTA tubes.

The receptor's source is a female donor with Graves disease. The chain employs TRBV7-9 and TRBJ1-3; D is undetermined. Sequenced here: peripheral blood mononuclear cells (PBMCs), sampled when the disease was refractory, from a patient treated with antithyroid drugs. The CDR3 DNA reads TGTGCCAGCATTTCCTCTGGAAACACCATATATTTT. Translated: CASISSGNTIYF.